This TCR beta chain was recorded in a study of T cells in Graves' hyperthyroidism and ophthalmopathy. This clonotype was observed at least ten times. Its cognate antigen is unknown. The diagnoses drew upon clinical symptoms, serum thyroxine and TRAb, thyroid ultrasound and orbital computed tomography. Regions amplified from RNA transcripts were the TCR beta CDR3 regions. The HTBI primer set served for first-round RT-PCR of the TCR CDR3. TCRdb recomputed calls from the multiplex PCR reads with MiXCR, one row per CDR3 protein. The table has fewer than 650,000 distinct CDR3 sequences, 46% seen once. Study outcomes and limitations: Separation of ophthalmopathy from stable hyperthyroidism was achieved by a 13 V-J model. Progression to ophthalmopathy was predicted a median of approximately seven months early. In blood, most of the thyroid clonotypes expanded above 0.001 were also present.

The CDR3 loop spans 13 amino acids. The germline V gene has CDR1 MNHNS and CDR2 SASEGT. V gave up 3 bases and J gave up 4 bases, with 7 bases separating them. The receptor comes from an adult woman with Graves' disease, either hyperthyroidism or ophthalmopathy (not recorded which). This rearrangement joins TRBV6-1 to TRBJ1-5; perhaps TRBD1 as D (5 bases). Sequenced input: peripheral blood or thyroid tissue (not recorded which). CDR3 bases: TGTGCCAGCAGTGAGGGACGAAATCAGCCCCAGCATTTT. This sequence encodes CASSEGRNQPQHF.